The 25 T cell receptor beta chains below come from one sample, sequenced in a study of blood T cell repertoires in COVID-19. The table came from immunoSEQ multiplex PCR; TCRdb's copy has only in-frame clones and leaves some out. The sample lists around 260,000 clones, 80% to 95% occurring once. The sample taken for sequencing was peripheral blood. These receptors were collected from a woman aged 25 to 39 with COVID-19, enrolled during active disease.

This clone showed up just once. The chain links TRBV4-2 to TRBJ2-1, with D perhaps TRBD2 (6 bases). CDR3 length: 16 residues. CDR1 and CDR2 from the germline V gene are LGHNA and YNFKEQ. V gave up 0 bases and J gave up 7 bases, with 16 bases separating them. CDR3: CASSQDLGGGLNEQFF. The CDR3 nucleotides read TGTGCCAGCAGCCAAGATCTGGGGGGAGGCCTGAATGAGCAGTTCTTC.

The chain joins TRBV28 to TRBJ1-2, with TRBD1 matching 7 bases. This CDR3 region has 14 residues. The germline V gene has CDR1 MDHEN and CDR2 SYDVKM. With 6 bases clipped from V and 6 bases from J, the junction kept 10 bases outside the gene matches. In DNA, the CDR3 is TGTGCCAGCAGCGAAGGGGGCCCCAGGGATGGCTACACCTTC. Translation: CASSEGGPRDGYTF.

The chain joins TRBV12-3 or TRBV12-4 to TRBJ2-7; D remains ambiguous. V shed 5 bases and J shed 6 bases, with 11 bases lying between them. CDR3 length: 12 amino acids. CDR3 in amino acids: CASSTTETEQYF. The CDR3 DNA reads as TGTGCCAGCAGTACCACAGAAACCGAGCAGTACTTC.

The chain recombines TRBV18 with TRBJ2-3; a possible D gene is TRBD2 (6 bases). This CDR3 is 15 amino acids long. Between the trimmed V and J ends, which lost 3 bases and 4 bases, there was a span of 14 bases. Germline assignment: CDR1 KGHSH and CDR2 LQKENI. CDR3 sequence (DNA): TGTGCCAGCTCACCCGGGAGAGGGGCCCCAGATACGCAGTATTTT. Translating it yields CASSPGRGAPDTQYF.

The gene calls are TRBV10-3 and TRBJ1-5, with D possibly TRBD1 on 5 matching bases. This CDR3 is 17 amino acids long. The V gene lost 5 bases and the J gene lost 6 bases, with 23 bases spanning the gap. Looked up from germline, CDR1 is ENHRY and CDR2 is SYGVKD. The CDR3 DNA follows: TGTGCCATCAGTCGCCTGTCGACAGAGACTTCTGGTCAGCCCCAGCATTTT. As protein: CAISRLSTETSGQPQHF.

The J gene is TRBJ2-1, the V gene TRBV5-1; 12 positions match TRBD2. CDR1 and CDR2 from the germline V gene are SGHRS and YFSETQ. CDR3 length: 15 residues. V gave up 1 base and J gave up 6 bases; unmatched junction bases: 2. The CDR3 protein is CASSLSSGRANEQFF. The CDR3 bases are TGCGCCAGCAGCTTGTCTAGCGGGAGGGCCAATGAGCAGTTCTTC.

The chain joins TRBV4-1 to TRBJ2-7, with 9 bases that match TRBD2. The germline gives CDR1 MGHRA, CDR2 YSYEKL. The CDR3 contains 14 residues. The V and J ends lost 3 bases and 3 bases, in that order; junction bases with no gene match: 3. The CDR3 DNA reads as TGCGCCAGCAGCCAGCGGGAGGGCCGCTACGAGCAGTACTTC. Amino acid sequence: CASSQREGRYEQYF.

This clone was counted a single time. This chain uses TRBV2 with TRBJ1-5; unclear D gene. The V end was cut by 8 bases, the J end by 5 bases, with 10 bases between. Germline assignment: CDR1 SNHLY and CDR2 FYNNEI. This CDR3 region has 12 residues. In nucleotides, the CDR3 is TGTGCCAGCGGGAGAGGGTATCAGCCCCAGCATTTT. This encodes CASGRGYQPQHF.

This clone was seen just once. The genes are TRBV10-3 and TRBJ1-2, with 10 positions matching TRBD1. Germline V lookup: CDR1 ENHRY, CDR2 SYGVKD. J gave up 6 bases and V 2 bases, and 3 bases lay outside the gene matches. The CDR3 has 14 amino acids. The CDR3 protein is CAISERGQGNGYTF. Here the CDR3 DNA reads TGTGCCATCAGTGAGAGGGGACAGGGGAATGGCTACACCTTC.

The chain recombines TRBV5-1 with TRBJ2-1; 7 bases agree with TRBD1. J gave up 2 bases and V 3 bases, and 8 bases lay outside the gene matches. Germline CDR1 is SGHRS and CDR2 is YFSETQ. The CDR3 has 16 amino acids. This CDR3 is CASSSSPGQTYNEQFF. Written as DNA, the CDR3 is TGCGCCAGCAGCTCATCACCGGGACAGACCTACAATGAGCAGTTCTTC.

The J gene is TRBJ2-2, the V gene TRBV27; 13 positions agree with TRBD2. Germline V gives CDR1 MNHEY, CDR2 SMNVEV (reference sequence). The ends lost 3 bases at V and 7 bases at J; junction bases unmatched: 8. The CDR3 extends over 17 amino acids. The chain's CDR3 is CASSFVGTSGASGELFF. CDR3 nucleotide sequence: TGTGCCAGCAGTTTCGTTGGGACTAGCGGGGCGAGCGGGGAGCTGTTTTTT.

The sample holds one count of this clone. CDR3 sequence (DNA): TGTGCCAGCTCACTAACAGGGGAAGTCACTGAAGCTTTCTTT. Its protein is CASSLTGEVTEAFF. The chain recombines TRBV18 with TRBJ1-1; 7 nucleotides line up with TRBD1. Germline loops: CDR1 KGHSH, CDR2 LQKENI. The CDR3 runs to 14 residues. V trimming: 4 bases; J trimming: 4 bases; junction bases outside the gene matches: 6.

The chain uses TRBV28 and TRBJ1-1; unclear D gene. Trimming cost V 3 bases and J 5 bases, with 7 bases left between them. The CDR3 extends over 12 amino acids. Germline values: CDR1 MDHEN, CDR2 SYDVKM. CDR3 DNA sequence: TGTGCCAGCAGTTTTAAGAGAACTGAAGCTTTCTTT. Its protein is CASSFKRTEAFF.

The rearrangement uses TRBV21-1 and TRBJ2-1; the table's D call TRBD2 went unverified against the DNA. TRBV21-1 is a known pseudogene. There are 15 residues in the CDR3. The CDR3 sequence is CASSKGTSGNNEQFF. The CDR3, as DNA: TGTGCCAGCAGCAAAGGGACTAGCGGGAACAATGAGCAGTTCTTC.

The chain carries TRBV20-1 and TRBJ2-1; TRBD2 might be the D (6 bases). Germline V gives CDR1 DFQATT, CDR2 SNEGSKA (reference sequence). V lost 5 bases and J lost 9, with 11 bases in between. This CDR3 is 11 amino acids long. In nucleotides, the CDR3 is TGCAGTGCTCACCGCGGGACTGAGCAGTTCTTC. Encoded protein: CSAHRGTEQFF.

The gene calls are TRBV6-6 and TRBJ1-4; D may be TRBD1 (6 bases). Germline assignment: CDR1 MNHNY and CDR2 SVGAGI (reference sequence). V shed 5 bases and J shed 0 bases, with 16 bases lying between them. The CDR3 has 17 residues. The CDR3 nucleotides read TGTGCCAGCAGTCGAGGAGGGGGGGGTGCAACTAATGAAAAACTGTTTTTT. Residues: CASSRGGGGATNEKLFF.

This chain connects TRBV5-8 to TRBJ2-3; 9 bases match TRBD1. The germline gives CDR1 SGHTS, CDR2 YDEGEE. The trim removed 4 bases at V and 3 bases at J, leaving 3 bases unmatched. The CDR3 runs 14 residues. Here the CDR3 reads CASSHGTGTDTQYF. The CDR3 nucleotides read TGTGCCAGCAGCCATGGGACAGGGACAGATACGCAGTATTTT.

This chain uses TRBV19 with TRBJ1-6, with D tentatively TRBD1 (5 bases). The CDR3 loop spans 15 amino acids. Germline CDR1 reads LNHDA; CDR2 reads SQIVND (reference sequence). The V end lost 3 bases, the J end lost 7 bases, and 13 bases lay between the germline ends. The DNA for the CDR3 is TGTGCCAGTAGTATGACTGGGGCAGGGAATTCACCCCTCCACTTT. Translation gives CASSMTGAGNSPLHF.

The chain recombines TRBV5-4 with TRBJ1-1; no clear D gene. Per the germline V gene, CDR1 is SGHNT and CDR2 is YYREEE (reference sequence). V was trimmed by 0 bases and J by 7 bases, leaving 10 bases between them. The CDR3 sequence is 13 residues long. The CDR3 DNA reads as TGTGCCAGCAGCTTGGGACCACCAGGTGAAGCTTTCTTT. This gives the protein CASSLGPPGEAFF.

CDR3 sequence (DNA): TGCAGCGTTGAAGTGGGACAGGGCAACACTGAAGCTTTCTTT. The encoded protein is CSVEVGQGNTEAFF. This sequence joins TRBV29-1 and TRBJ1-1; 9 nucleotides match TRBD1. The CDR3 spans 14 residues. Germline V gene data show CDR1 as SQVTM and CDR2 as ANQGSEA. The V segment lost 1 base and the J segment 2 bases; nucleotides outside the gene matches: 2. Using reference TRBV29-1 and TRBJ1-1 for the parts outside the CDR3, the full variable domain is SAVISQKPSRDICQRGTSLTIQCQVDSQVTMMFWYRQQPGQSLTLIATANQGSEATYESGFVIDKFPISRPNLTFSTLTVSNMSPEDSSIYLCSVEVGQGNTEAFFGQGTRLTVV.

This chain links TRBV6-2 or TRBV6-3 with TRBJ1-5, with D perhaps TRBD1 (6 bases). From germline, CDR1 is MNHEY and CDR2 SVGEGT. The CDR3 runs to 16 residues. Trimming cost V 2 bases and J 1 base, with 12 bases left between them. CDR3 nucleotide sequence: TGTGCCAGCAGTTACGATCACGACAGGAGCAATCAGCCCCAGCATTTT. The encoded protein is CASSYDHDRSNQPQHF.

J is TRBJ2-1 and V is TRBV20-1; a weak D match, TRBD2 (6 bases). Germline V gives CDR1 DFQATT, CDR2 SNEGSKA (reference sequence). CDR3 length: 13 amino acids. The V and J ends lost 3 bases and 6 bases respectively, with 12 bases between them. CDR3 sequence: CSASVPGLNEQFF. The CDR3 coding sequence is TGCAGTGCTAGTGTTCCGGGACTCAATGAGCAGTTCTTC.

CDR3 bases: TGTGCCAGCAGTGAAGCGGCGACAGGAAACTATGGCTACACCTTC. Translation: CASSEAATGNYGYTF. The rearrangement uses TRBV2 and TRBJ1-2; TRBD1 might be the D (6 bases). CDR3 size: 15 residues. Per the germline V gene, CDR1 is SNHLY and CDR2 is FYNNEI. Between the trimmed V and J ends, which lost 0 bases and 2 bases, there was a span of 10 bases.

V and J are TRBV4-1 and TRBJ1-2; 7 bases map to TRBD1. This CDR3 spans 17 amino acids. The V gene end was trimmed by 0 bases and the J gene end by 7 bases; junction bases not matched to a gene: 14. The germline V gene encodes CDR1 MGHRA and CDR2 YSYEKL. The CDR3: CASSQDDGYRGKTGYTF. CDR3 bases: TGCGCCAGCAGCCAAGATGATGGCTACAGGGGTAAAACTGGCTACACCTTC.

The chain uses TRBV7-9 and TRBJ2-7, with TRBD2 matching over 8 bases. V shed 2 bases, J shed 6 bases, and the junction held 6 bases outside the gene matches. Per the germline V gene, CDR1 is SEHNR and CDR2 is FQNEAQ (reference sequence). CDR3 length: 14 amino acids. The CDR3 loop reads CASSLPGGPREQYF. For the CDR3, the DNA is TGTGCCAGCAGCTTACCGGGAGGGCCCCGCGAGCAGTACTTC.